These T cell receptor beta chains were read from a single sample in a study of blood T cell repertoires in COVID-19. The repertoire was sequenced with immunoSEQ multiplex PCR; TCRdb's copy has only in-frame clones and lacks some. Seen here are 80,000 or so clones, approximately 86% observed once, and the top ten hold about 18%. Sequencing was performed on peripheral blood. These TCRs come from a human donor in a cohort sampled during active COVID-19. CDR3s include the opening cysteine and the closing phenylalanine or tryptophan. A D gene is named only where the DNA matches it firmly. The listing skips clone size in some rows; elsewhere it reads once, few, many or a size class.

V,D,length,J,size,CDR3,DNA
TRBV13,.,11,TRBJ2-7,.,CASSPHYEQYF,TGTGCCAGCAGCCCCCACTACGAGCAGTACTTC
TRBV19,.,14,TRBJ1-2,.,CASSMWGGVPHPTF,TGTGCCAGTAGTATGTGGGGGGGCGTACCCCATCCTACCTTC
TRBV4-3,.,16,TRBJ1-2,.,CASSQGRGQTNYGYTF,TGCGCCAGCAGCCAAGGCCGAGGACAGACTAACTATGGCTACACCTTC
TRBV3-1/TRBV3-2,.,15,TRBJ2-7,few,CASSQGGAGINEQYF,TGTGCCAGCAGCCAGGGGGGGGCGGGAATCAACGAGCAGTACTTC
TRBV5-5,.,15,TRBJ2-6,.,CASSFTGSGANVLTF,TGTGCCAGCAGCTTCACAGGGTCCGGGGCCAACGTCCTGACTTTC
TRBV9,TRBD2,17,TRBJ2-5,.,CASSVSSGSGGRETQYF,TGTGCCAGCAGCGTCAGTAGCGGGAGTGGAGGGAGAGAGACCCAGTACTTC
TRBV6-5,.,15,TRBJ1-5,.,CASSFAQNSNQPQHF,TGTGCCAGCAGCTTCGCCCAGAATAGCAATCAGCCCCAGCATTTT
TRBV3-1/TRBV3-2,.,14,TRBJ1-1,.,CASSQLGNTAEAFF,TGTGCCAGCAGCCAACTGGGCAATACCGCTGAAGCTTTCTTT
TRBV10-3,TRBD2,17,TRBJ2-1,.,CAISETSGRPNYNEQFF,TGTGCCATCAGTGAGACTAGCGGCCGACCTAACTACAATGAGCAGTTCTTC
TRBV5-1,.,14,TRBJ2-7,few,CASSLEVEVSQQYF,TGCGCCAGCAGCTTGGAAGTAGAGGTGTCTCAGCAGTACTTC
TRBV20-1,TRBD2,17,TRBJ2-1,.,CSASMLAGGPGIHEQFF,TGCAGTGCTAGTATGCTAGCGGGGGGGCCAGGAATCCATGAGCAGTTCTTC
TRBV18,TRBD2,17,TRBJ2-1,.,CASSLKGTSGTYNEQFF,TGTGCCAGCTCACTCAAAGGGACTAGCGGTACCTACAATGAGCAGTTCTTC
TRBV28,.,12,TRBJ1-1,once,CAIKGGNTEAFF,TGTGCCATCAAGGGAGGGAACACTGAAGCTTTCTTT
TRBV18,TRBD1,12,TRBJ1-2,.,CASSSGQAEHTF,TGTGCCAGCTCATCAGGACAGGCCGAGCACACCTTC
TRBV3-1/TRBV3-2,.,14,TRBJ2-2,once,CASSQRDSGGELFF,TGTGCCAGCAGCCAGAGGGACTCAGGCGGGGAGCTGTTTTTT
TRBV5-5,.,16,TRBJ1-3,.,CASSLDGGAGGNTIYF,TGTGCCAGCAGCTTGGATGGGGGCGCAGGTGGAAACACCATATATTTT
TRBV5-1,.,14,TRBJ2-3,few,CASSAGLKLDTQYF,TGCGCCAGCAGCGCGGGGCTAAAATTGGATACGCAGTATTTT